This TCR beta chain originates from a study of cytomegalovirus exposure and HLA in healthy donors. General study points: More clonal expansion characterized HLA-associated TCR beta chains than equally common others in a later analysis. There was a cluster of highly shared sequence variants that was likely a sequencing artifact. Sequencing depth roughly uniform across donors was assumed in presence/absence analyses. The authors listed approximately 160 TCR beta chains as cytomegalovirus-associated.

The study ran its PCR with 60 Vbeta and 13 Jbeta primers. Assay used: immunoSEQ multiplex PCR; TCRdb lists only in-frame clones, some missing. The sample has roughly 140,000 clones, less than 9.5% seen once. The CDR3 length is 14 residues. In germline, CDR1 is ENHRY, CDR2 SYGVKD. Trimming removed 8 bases at V and 0 bases at J, with 10 bases between. Concerning this clone: No antigen is known for it.

The TCR sequence derives from a male donor in good health and CMV-seronegative. The sample was PBMCs. The chain uses TRBV10-3 and TRBJ2-2, with D perhaps matching TRBD1 (5 bases). The CDR3 spells CAIGASANTGELFF. The CDR3 bases are TGTGCCATCGGGGCCAGCGCGAACACCGGGGAGCTGTTTTTT.